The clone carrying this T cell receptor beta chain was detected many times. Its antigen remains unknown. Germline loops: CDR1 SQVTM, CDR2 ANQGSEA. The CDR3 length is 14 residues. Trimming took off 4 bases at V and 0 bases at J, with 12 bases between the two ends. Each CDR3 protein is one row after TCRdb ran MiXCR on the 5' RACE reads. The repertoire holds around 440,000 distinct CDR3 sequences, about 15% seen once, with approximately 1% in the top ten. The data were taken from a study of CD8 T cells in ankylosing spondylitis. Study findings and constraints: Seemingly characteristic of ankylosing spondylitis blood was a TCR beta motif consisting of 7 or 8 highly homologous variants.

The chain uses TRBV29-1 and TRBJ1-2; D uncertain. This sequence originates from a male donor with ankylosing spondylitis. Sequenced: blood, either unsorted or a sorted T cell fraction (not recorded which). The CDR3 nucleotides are TGCAGCGTTGGTGGCGGAACTTCTAACTATGGCTACACCTTC. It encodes CSVGGGTSNYGYTF. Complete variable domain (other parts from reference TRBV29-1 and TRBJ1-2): SAVISQKPSRDICQRGTSLTIQCQVDSQVTMMFWYRQQPGQSLTLIATANQGSEATYESGFVIDKFPISRPNLTFSTLTVSNMSPEDSSIYLCSVGGGTSNYGYTFGSGTRLTVV.